The present T cell receptor beta chain was sequenced within a study of radiotherapy plus CTLA-4 blockade in lung cancer. Study-wide context: With 25% to 40% of patients having disease control, objective responses were seen in approximately 18%.

Data came from immunoSEQ multiplex PCR; TCRdb stores just in-frame clones and leaves some out. The repertoire includes roughly 59,000 clones, roughly 76% of them detected once, and about 8% sits in the top ten. Overall study results and limits: Dynamics of early blood T cell clones, together with interferon-beta, were reportedly the best predictors of response. There was expansion of tumor-derived TCR clones in blood after radiotherapy plus ipilimumab.

About this clone itself: Its antigen is as yet unknown.

Trimming at V came to 4 bases and at J to 5 bases, leaving 5 bases not matched to a gene. The CDR3 extends over 15 amino acids. Germline CDR1 reads SGHRS; CDR2 reads YFSETQ. The V gene is TRBV5-1, the J gene TRBJ2-1; 11 positions agree with TRBD2. This receptor was obtained from a human donor with non-small cell lung cancer whose response to radiotherapy plus ipilimumab could not be evaluated. The specimen comprised peripheral blood, sampled from a patient treated with radiotherapy plus ipilimumab. The CDR3 protein is CASSQGLAGNNEQFF. The CDR3 coding sequence is TGCGCCAGCAGCCAAGGACTAGCGGGTAACAATGAGCAGTTCTTC. The full variable domain, its missing parts supplied by reference TRBV5-1 and TRBJ2-1, is KAGVTQTPRYLIKTRGQQVTLSCSPISGHRSVSWYQQTPGQGLQFLFEYFSETQRNKGNFPGRFSGRQFSNSRSEMNVSTLELGDSALYLCASSQGLAGNNEQFFGPGTRLTVL.